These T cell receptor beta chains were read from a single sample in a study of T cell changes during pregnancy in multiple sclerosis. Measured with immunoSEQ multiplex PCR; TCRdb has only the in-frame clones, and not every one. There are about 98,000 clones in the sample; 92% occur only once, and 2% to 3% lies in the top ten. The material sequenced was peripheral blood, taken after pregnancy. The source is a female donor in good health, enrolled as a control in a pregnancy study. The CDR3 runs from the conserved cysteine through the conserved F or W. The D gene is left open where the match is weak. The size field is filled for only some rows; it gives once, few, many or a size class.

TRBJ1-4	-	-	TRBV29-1	TGCAGCGCCGGAGGTCGGCAGAATGAAAAACTGTTTTTT	CSAGGRQNEKLFF
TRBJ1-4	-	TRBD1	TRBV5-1	TGCGCCAGCAGCTTGGGACAGGGGAAGGAAAAACTGTTTTTT	CASSLGQGKEKLFF
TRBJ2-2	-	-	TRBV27	TGTGCCAGCAGCCCCCTCGGGTCGGGCACCGGGGAGCTGTTTTTT	CASSPLGSGTGELFF
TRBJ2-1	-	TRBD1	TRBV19	TGTGCCAGTAGTATGGGACAGGGGATGAGTGATGAGCAGTTCTTC	CASSMGQGMSDEQFF
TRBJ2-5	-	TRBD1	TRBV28	TGTGCCAGCAGGGGCGGGACAGGGGGTCAAGAGACCCAGTACTTC	CASRGGTGGQETQYF
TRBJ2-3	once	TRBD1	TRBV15	TGTGCCACCAGCAGAGAGGCAGGGGGAACAGATACGCAGTATTTT	CATSREAGGTDTQYF
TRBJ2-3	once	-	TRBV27	TGTGCCAGCAGTTTTCTTCAGGGGAGTTCAGATACGCAGTATTTT	CASSFLQGSSDTQYF
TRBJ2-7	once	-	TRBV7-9	TGTGCCAGCAGCGTTTCGGAGGGTGGGAGCTACGAGCAGTACTTC	CASSVSEGGSYEQYF
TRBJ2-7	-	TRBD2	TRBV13	TGTGCCAGCGGACTAGCGGGGACCTACGAGCAGTACTTC	CASGLAGTYEQYF
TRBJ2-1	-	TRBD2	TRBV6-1	TGTGCCAGCAGTGCCCGGACTAGCGGGAGTTTCGATGAGCAGTTCTTC	CASSARTSGSFDEQFF
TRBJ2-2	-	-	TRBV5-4	TGTGCCAGCAGCCGGAAGACAGTTAACACCGGGGAGCTGTTTTTT	CASSRKTVNTGELFF
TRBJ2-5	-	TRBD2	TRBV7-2	TGTGCCAGCAGCTCGGGGGGTGCGGGAGTGGGAGAGACCCAGTACTTC	CASSSGGAGVGETQYF
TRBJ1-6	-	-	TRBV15	TGTGCCACCAGCAGAGGTCGGAGTTCGATAAGTTCACCCCTCCACTTT	CATSRGRSSISSPLHF
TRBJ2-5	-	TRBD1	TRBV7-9	TGTGCCAGCAGCCCCCAATCTCGTCAGACAGGGTCGGATCCCGAGACCCAGTACTTC	CASSPQSRQTGSDPETQYF
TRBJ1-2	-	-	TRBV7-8	TGTGCCAGCAGCCTTCGAGGGAACTATGGCTACACCTTC	CASSLRGNYGYTF
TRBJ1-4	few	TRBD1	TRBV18	TGTGCCAGCTCGCGGACAGGGACGAATGAAAAACTGTTTTTT	CASSRTGTNEKLFF
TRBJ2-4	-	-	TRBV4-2	TGTGCCAGCAGCCAAGTACGGGGAGGGGGTTCCTATCACATTCAGTACTTC	CASSQVRGGGSYHIQYF
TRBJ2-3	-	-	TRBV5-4	TGTGCCAGCACCACTTTGGACTATTCAGATACGCAGTATTTT	CASTTLDYSDTQYF
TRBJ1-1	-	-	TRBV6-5	TGTGCCAGCAGTTACTCGGGAGGGGGAGGGACTGAAGCTTTCTTT	CASSYSGGGGTEAFF
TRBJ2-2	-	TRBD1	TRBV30	TGTGCCTGGAGTGTACGGAAGGGGGCTTTGGGCACCGGGGAGCTGTTTTTT	CAWSVRKGALGTGELFF
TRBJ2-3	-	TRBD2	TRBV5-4	TGTGCCAGCAGCTTGGTTCGAGCGGGGGGCACAGATACGCAGTATTTT	CASSLVRAGGTDTQYF
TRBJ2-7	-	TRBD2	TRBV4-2	TGTGCCAGCAGCCAGCCGGGGTCTAGCGGCTACGAGCAGTACTTC	CASSQPGSSGYEQYF
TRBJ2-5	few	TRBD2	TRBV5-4	TGTGCCAGCAGCTTGGTTCTAGCGGGGAAAGAGACCCAGTACTTC	CASSLVLAGKETQYF
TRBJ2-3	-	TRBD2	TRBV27	TGTGCCAGCAGTTTAGCGGGGGGGACAGATACGCAGTATTTT	CASSLAGGTDTQYF
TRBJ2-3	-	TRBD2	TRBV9	TGTGCCAGCAGCTCAAGGCCCCGGGAGGGGACAGATACGCAGTATTTT	CASSSRPREGTDTQYF
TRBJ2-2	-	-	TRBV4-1	TGCGCCAGCAGCCTGCTGGACAGCCCGAACACCGGGGAGCTGTTTTTT	CASSLLDSPNTGELFF
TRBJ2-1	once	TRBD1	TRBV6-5	TGTGCCAGCAGTTGGCAGGGGGCTTGGAATGAGCAGTTCTTC	CASSWQGAWNEQFF
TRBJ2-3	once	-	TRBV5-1	TGCGCCAGCAGCTTGGGAGGGGGGGCCCTGGGCCCAGATACGCAGTATTTT	CASSLGGGALGPDTQYF
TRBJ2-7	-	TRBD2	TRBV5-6	TGTGCCAGCAGCTTGCCTAGCGGGTCAAACGAGCAGTACTTC	CASSLPSGSNEQYF
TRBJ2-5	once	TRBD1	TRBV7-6	TGTGCCAGCAGCACAAACCCGACAGGGTGGGAGACCCAGTACTTC	CASSTNPTGWETQYF
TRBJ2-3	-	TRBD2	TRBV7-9	TGTGCCAGCAGGGAGCGGGGGAGCACAGATACGCAGTATTTT	CASRERGSTDTQYF
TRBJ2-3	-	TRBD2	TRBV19	TGTGCCAGTAGACGGCGGGGGAGCACAGATACGCAGTATTTT	CASRRRGSTDTQYF
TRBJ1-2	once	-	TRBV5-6	TGTGCCAGCAGCTTACAGGGTTATGGTGGCTACACCTTC	CASSLQGYGGYTF